Included here is one TCR beta chain sequence, with context. The source of the sample is a study of blood T cells in healthy people across ages. Using a J-beta primer mix together with a sample-barcoded 5' primer, a second PCR was run for about 6 to 12 cycles. TCRdb recomputed calls from the 5' RACE reads with MiXCR, one row per CDR3 protein. The top ten hold around 14% of the sample, which has about 1.1 million distinct CDR3 sequences, 35% to 40% seen once. The CDR3 has 16 residues. Germline V gene data show CDR1 as ENHRY and CDR2 as SYGVKD. Losses at the gene ends were 3 bases for V and 6 bases for J; bases not matched to a gene: 13.

The chain links TRBV10-3 to TRBJ1-1; the match to TRBD1 covers 7 bases. This TCR was sampled from a man between 18 and 35 years old in good health. Sequencing was performed on blood. This CDR3 is CAISDARTGVPSEAFF. The CDR3 bases are TGTGCCATCAGTGATGCCCGTACAGGGGTCCCCTCTGAAGCTTTCTTT.